The clone carrying this TCR beta chain was picked up a small number of times. CDR3 size: 17 residues. CDR1 is SGHVS, CDR2 FQNEAQ, per germline. V was pared by 1 base and J by 0 bases, with 14 bases between. The data stem from a study of blood T cell repertoires in COVID-19. Study in general: Specimens from acute and convalescent COVID-19 originated in the United States, Italy and Spain. T cells, B-cell-depleted T cells, or PBMCs supplied cDNA or gDNA.

Original processing methods: Amplifying reference gene primers gave estimates of nucleated cell counts. Assay used: immunoSEQ multiplex PCR; TCRdb lists only in-frame clones, some missing. That table is the source of V, J and clone size, and D and trimming were worked out from the DNA. The sample lists roughly 190,000 clones, roughly four fifths occurring once. Input material: peripheral blood. The receptor was isolated from a woman in her fifties or sixties with acute or convalescent COVID-19. The chain is built from TRBV7-8 and TRBJ2-3; D unresolved. The CDR3 spells CASSLGGTPWSTDTQYF. CDR3 bases: TGTGCCAGCAGCTTAGGCGGAACTCCTTGGAGCACAGATACGCAGTATTTT.